This T cell receptor beta chain was observed in a study of cytomegalovirus exposure and HLA in healthy donors. Measured with immunoSEQ multiplex PCR; TCRdb has only the in-frame clones, and not every one. The data hold some 69,000 clones, with 90% to 95% observed a single time. There are 18 residues in the CDR3. Sequencing was performed on PBMCs. This clonotype originated in a man aged 18 to 29 in good health and CMV-seropositive. V gene TRBV21-1 combines with J gene TRBJ2-1; the table's D call, TRBD2, has no DNA check behind it. TRBV21-1 represents a pseudogene. The CDR3: CASSKRDFGGLSYNEQFF. In DNA, the CDR3 is TGTGCCAGCAGCAAAAGGGATTTCGGGGGACTAAGCTACAATGAGCAGTTCTTC.